The present T cell receptor beta chain was sequenced within a study of blood T cell repertoires in COVID-19. Overall study context: Samples taken during acute and convalescent COVID-19 were collected in the United States, Italy and Spain.

Study members were between 18 and 89 years old and lived in approximately 25 US regions. Participants were placed into cohorts based on the clinical history they reported. Measured with immunoSEQ multiplex PCR; TCRdb has only the in-frame clones, and not every one. The table shows approximately 300,000 clones, with around 90% occurring only once. Germline V gene data show CDR1 as WSHSY and CDR2 as SAAADI. Germline trimming cut 1 base from V and 4 bases from J; bases unmatched to any gene: 3. CDR3 length: 15 amino acids. Sequencing was done on a sample of PBMCs or T cells enriched from blood (not recorded which). The rearrangement uses TRBV10-2 and TRBJ2-7, with 11 positions matching TRBD2. This sequence was found in a woman aged 25 to 45 who had recovered from COVID-19. CDR3: CASSEYGTSGYEQYF. The DNA for the CDR3 is TGCGCCAGCAGTGAGTATGGGACTAGCGGTTACGAGCAGTACTTC.